Each of the 15 T cell receptor beta chains below was sequenced from the same sample in a study of T cell responses to AZD1222 COVID-19 vaccine (TCRdb year 2021). Libraries were made using the immunoSEQ multiplex PCR assay. Entries here come from immuneACCESS through TCRdb and include only in-frame sequences with V and J called. Some clones fail to appear in such tables; in the studies checked, an unresolved V gene covers under half of the shortfall, and the cause of the remainder is unknown. This sample comprises roughly 260,000 clones, more than 80% of them detected only once. The ten largest clones take up 0.55% of the sample. This specimen's time point label, interpreted: baseline before first vaccination. The sequenced sample was peripheral blood, obtained on day 0 of AZD1222 vaccination. Every receptor here comes from an adult in good health.

The chain links TRBV28 to TRBJ2-7; tentatively, D is TRBD2 (7 bases). Germline V lookup: CDR1 MDHEN, CDR2 SYDVKM. The V and J ends lost 6 bases and 0 bases respectively, with 15 bases between them. The CDR3 extends over 15 amino acids. In nucleotides, the CDR3 is TGTGCCAGCAGGGGGGGGGACACGTCCTCCTACGAGCAGTACTTC. Its translation: CASRGGDTSSYEQYF.

The chain recombines TRBV27 with TRBJ1-6; D is undetermined. Germline CDR1 MNHEY, CDR2 SMNVEV (reference sequence). The CDR3 has 14 amino acids. V was clipped by 6 bases and J by 7 bases, with 13 bases between them. The CDR3 loop reads CASRPVPGNSPLHF. For the CDR3, the DNA is TGTGCCAGCAGGCCGGTTCCGGGGAATTCACCCCTCCACTTT.

The count of this clone is one. J is TRBJ1-3 and V is TRBV6-5; D gene uncertain. The V end lost 4 bases, the J end lost 0 bases, and 10 bases lay between the germline ends. CDR3 length: 15 amino acids. In germline, CDR1 is MNHEY, CDR2 SVGAGI. CDR3 nucleotides: TGTGCCAGCAGTTCCGGGAGTGTCTCTGGAAACACCATATATTTT. Protein sequence: CASSSGSVSGNTIYF.

This clone was observed once. The chain couples TRBV4-3 to TRBJ1-3, with 8 bases matching TRBD1. This CDR3 contains 14 residues. The trim removed 3 bases at V and 5 bases at J, leaving 3 bases unmatched. Looked up from germline, CDR1 is LGHNA and CDR2 is YSLEER. The CDR3 region has the DNA TGCGCCAGCAGCCAGGGGACAGGACGAAACACCATATATTTT. It codes for CASSQGTGRNTIYF.

The rearrangement joins TRBV19 to TRBJ2-7; 9 bases line up with TRBD1. Germline loops: CDR1 LNHDA, CDR2 SQIVND (reference sequence). The CDR3 sequence is 13 residues long. V lost 6 bases to trimming and J lost 4 bases; unmatched junction nucleotides: 4. CDR3 in amino acids: CASRSGQGYEQYF. CDR3 DNA sequence: TGTGCCAGTAGATCGGGACAGGGATACGAGCAGTACTTC. Filled out from reference TRBV19 and TRBJ2-7, the complete variable domain reads DGGITQSPKYLFRKEGQNVTLSCEQNLNHDAMYWYRQDPGQGLRLIYYSQIVNDFQKGDIAEGYSVSREKKESFPLTVTSAQKNPTAFYLCASRSGQGYEQYFGPGTRLTVT.

CDR3 protein: CASSPTGIAEGANVLTF. CDR3 nucleotide sequence: TGTGCCAGCTCACCTACCGGGATAGCGGAAGGGGCCAACGTCCTGACTTTC. The chain is built from TRBV18 and TRBJ2-6; D is possibly TRBD2 (6 bases). The CDR3 runs 17 residues. The germline V gene has CDR1 KGHSH and CDR2 LQKENI. The V and J ends lost 3 bases and 4 bases respectively, with 16 bases between them.

J is TRBJ2-2 and V is TRBV9, with TRBD1 matching 8 bases. The CDR3 consists of 13 residues. After removal of 3 bases from V and 9 bases from J, the junction contained 4 bases not matched to a gene. Germline CDR1 and CDR2: SGDLS and YYNGEE. CDR3 sequence (DNA): TGTGCCAGCAGCGGACAGGGGCAACGGGAGCTGTTTTTT. This translates into CASSGQGQRELFF.

The chain uses TRBV7-8 and TRBJ2-1, with 9 bases lining up with TRBD2. Germline lookup yields CDR1 SGHVS and CDR2 FQNEAQ. This CDR3 has 15 residues. V was clipped by 1 base and J by 7 bases; unmatched bases: 5. CDR3 in amino acids: CASSLGLAEGNEQFF. The CDR3 DNA follows: TGTGCCAGCAGCTTAGGACTAGCGGAGGGTAATGAGCAGTTCTTC.

J is TRBJ1-2 and V is TRBV18; D remains ambiguous. The germline V and J ends were trimmed by 3 bases and 8 bases, with 22 bases remaining between them. This CDR3 has 16 residues. Germline lookup yields CDR1 KGHSH and CDR2 LQKENI. The CDR3 here is CASSPSPSDPLGGYTF. The CDR3 DNA reads as TGTGCCAGCTCACCGTCCCCCTCAGACCCACTCGGGGGCTACACCTTC.

The rearrangement uses TRBV18 and TRBJ1-1; D possibly corresponds to TRBD1 (5 bases). Trimming removed 3 bases at V and 2 bases at J, with 13 bases between. In germline, CDR1 is KGHSH, CDR2 LQKENI. The CDR3 is 15 residues long. The CDR3 sequence: CASSPVEGINTEAFF. The CDR3 nucleotides are TGTGCCAGCTCACCGGTAGAGGGGATTAACACTGAAGCTTTCTTT. The full variable domain, rest sourced from reference TRBV18 and TRBJ1-1, is NAGVMQNPRHLVRRRGQEARLRCSPMKGHSHVYWYRQLPEEGLKFMVYLQKENIIDESGMPKERFSAEFPKEGPSILRIQQVVRGDSAAYFCASSPVEGINTEAFFGQGTRLTVV.

V usage is TRBV7-3 and J usage is TRBJ2-1, with D perhaps being TRBD1 or TRBD2 (6 bases each). Trimming shortened V by 1 base and J by 4 bases, and 11 bases separated the two germline ends. CDR1 is SGHTA and CDR2 is FQGTGA in the germline V gene. There are 15 residues in the CDR3. CDR3 protein: CASSLMGGQYNEQFF. The CDR3 bases are TGTGCCAGCAGCTTAATGGGGGGACAATACAATGAGCAGTTCTTC. Full variable domain (rest looked up from reference TRBV7-3 and TRBJ2-1): GAGVSQTPSNKVTEKGKYVELRCDPISGHTALYWYRQSLGQGPEFLIYFQGTGAADDSGLPNDRFFAVRPEGSVSTLKIQRTERGDSAVYLCASSLMGGQYNEQFFGPGTRLTVL.

V gene TRBV5-1 combines with J gene TRBJ2-1; 8 bases align to TRBD2. Germline V gives CDR1 SGHRS, CDR2 YFSETQ. The CDR3 runs 16 residues. V lost 5 bases, J lost 8 bases, and 15 bases stayed unmatched. DNA for the CDR3: TGCGCCAGCAGAGGGTCCAGCGGGAGAGAATACGATGAGCAGTTCTTC. It translates to CASRGSSGREYDEQFF.

The chain couples TRBV9 to TRBJ2-2; tentatively, D is TRBD1 or TRBD2 (5 bases each). There are 15 residues in the CDR3. The V gene's germline CDR1 is SGDLS and CDR2 YYNGEE. V gave up 4 bases and J gave up 4 bases, with 14 bases separating them. For the CDR3, the DNA is TGTGCCAGCAGCTTCAGCGAGGGGTTCACCGGGGAGCTGTTTTTT. It translates to CASSFSEGFTGELFF.

CDR3 sequence (DNA): TGTGCCAGCAGCCAAGAAGGGGAAACGCTGTTTTTT. Translation gives CASSQEGETLFF. The rearrangement joins TRBV3-1 (or the pseudogene TRBV3-2) to TRBJ1-4; D possibly corresponds to TRBD1 (5 bases). Germline CDR1 LGHDT, CDR2 YNNKEL (reference sequence). This CDR3 is 12 amino acids long. Trimming took 0 bases from V and 14 from J, leaving 10 bases between them.

The chain couples TRBV2 to TRBJ2-5; a weak D match, TRBD1 (6 bases). This CDR3 comprises 10 residues. V was shortened by 6 bases and J by 7 bases, with 6 bases between the two germline ends. Germline V gives CDR1 SNHLY, CDR2 FYNNEI. The CDR3 nucleotides are TGTGCCAGCAGAGGGGGGACCCAGTACTTC. This sequence encodes CASRGGTQYF.